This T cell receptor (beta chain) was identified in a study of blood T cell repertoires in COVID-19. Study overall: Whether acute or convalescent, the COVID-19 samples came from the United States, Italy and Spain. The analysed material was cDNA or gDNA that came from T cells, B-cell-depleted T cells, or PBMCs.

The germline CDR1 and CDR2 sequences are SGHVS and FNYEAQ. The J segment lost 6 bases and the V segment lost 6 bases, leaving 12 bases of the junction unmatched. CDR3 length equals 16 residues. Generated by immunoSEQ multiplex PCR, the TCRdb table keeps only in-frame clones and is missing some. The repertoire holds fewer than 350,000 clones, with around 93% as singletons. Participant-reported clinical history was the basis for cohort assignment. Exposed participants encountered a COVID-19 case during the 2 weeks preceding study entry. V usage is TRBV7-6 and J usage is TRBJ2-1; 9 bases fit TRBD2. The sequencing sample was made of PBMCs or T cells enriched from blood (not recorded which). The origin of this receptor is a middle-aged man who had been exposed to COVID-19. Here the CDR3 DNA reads TGTGCCAGCAGTCCAAGTGGAGTAGCGGGAGTCAATGAGCAGTTCTTC. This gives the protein CASSPSGVAGVNEQFF.